This TCR beta chain was captured in a study of T cell responses to AZD1222 COVID-19 vaccine. Clones were read by immunoSEQ multiplex PCR, and TCRdb kept only the in-frame ones, dropping some. The table has about 150,000 clones, 90% seen once. Germline loops: CDR1 ENHRY, CDR2 SYGVKD. The CDR3 covers 13 residues. The V and J ends lost 10 bases and 2 bases respectively, with 14 bases between them. Here the sequenced sample was peripheral blood, taken on day 0 of AZD1222 vaccination. This clonotype originated in an adult in good health. This rearrangement joins TRBV10-3 to TRBJ1-1; a weak D match, TRBD1 (6 bases). CDR3 sequence: CATLDRINTEAFF. The CDR3 DNA reads TGTGCCACCCTCGACAGGATAAACACTGAAGCTTTCTTT.